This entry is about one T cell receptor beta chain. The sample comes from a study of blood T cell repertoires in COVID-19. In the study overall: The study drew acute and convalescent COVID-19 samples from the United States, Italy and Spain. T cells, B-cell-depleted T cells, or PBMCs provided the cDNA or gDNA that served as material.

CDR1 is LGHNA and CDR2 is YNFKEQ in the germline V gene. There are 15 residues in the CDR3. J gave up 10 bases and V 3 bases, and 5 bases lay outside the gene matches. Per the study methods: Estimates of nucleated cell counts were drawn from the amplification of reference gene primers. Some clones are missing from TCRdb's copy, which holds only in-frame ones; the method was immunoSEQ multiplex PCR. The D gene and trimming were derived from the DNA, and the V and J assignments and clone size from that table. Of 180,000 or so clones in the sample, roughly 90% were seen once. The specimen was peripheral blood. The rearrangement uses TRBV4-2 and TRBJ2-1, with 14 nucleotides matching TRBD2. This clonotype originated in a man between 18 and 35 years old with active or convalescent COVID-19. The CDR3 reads CASSQTSGRADEQFF. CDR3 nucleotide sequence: TGTGCCAGCAGCCAGACTAGCGGGAGGGCCGACGAGCAGTTCTTC.